This is a list of T cell receptor beta chains from one sample in a study of blood T cell repertoires in COVID-19. Here immunoSEQ multiplex PCR was the method, and the copy in TCRdb shows in-frame clones only, minus some. This sample has 300,000 to 350,000 clones, with almost 90% found just once. Material for sequencing was PBMCs or T cells enriched from blood (not recorded which). These receptors were taken from a woman younger than 45 who had been exposed to COVID-19. Each CDR3 is given without its conserved first and last residue. Each record gives: CDR3 length, V gene, CDR3 protein.

13,TRBV18,ASSPPSGGGETQY
10,TRBV29-1,SVEQGDEKLF
14,TRBV14,ASSQDPRGRWETQY
13,TRBV24-1,ATSARTSGSDEQF
11,TRBV28,ASKWEFRDEQF
12,TRBV10-2,ASSGQGSNYGYT
11,TRBV6-1,ASSVAGGGEQY
13,TRBV7-6,ASSPQAQSSYEQY
14,TRBV3-1/TRBV3-2,ASSQGTGANTGELF
11,TRBV12-3/TRBV12-4,ASSGDFPGELF
13,TRBV2,ASSPRRDSYNEQF
10,TRBV18,ASSLPGVRSS
14,TRBV14,ASSQFSGTLSYEQY
14,TRBV29-1,SVEDLKTGGQDEQF
15,TRBV10-3,AISEPGTSGSGHEQY
13,TRBV28,ASSLQAGSSYEQY
17,TRBV19,ASSKFGLAGVSSYNEQF
12,TRBV30,AWGHRDRMTEAF
12,TRBV28,ASSLGGGNSPLH
12,TRBV10-1,ASNDRGRGSEAF
12,TRBV18,ASSRDNSGNTIY
13,TRBV18,ASSPPTSGPNIQY
10,TRBV7-3,ASRNEVGEQY
14,TRBV13,ASSLGATVRTGELF
11,TRBV18,ASSNTGGTEAF
14,TRBV7-9,ASSPSSITRAETQY
12,TRBV7-6,ASSLASGHREQY